This is a list of T cell receptor beta chains from one sample in a study of CD8+ T cells in alopecia areata. TCRdb's copy holds only in-frame clones and misses some; the assay was immunoSEQ multiplex PCR. The sample has tens of thousands of clones, over 70% seen once; the top ten hold around 15%. The sample was CD8+ T cells sorted from blood, taken around week 42, from a patient treated with tofacitinib. All receptors come from a human donor with alopecia areata. The CDR3 runs from the conserved cysteine through the conserved F or W. The order of the fields is D gene, V gene, clone size, J gene, CDR3 DNA, CDR3 protein. D genes are given only for firm matches. Part of the rows lack a size; the others show once, few, many or a class for expanded clones.

d_gene: TRBD1; v_gene: TRBV30; abundance: few; j_gene: TRBJ1-2; CDR3nt: TGTGCCTGGAGCGACAGGGACTATCATGGCTACACCTTC; CDR3aa: CAWSDRDYHGYTF
d_gene: TRBD2; v_gene: TRBV30; abundance: -; j_gene: TRBJ2-2; CDR3nt: TGTGCCTGGACCGGACTAGCGGGGACCGGGGAGCTGTTTTTT; CDR3aa: CAWTGLAGTGELFF
d_gene: -; v_gene: TRBV29-1; abundance: -; j_gene: TRBJ1-2; CDR3nt: TGCAGCGTTGAGGGGGGGACCCTAAACTATGGCTACACCTTC; CDR3aa: CSVEGGTLNYGYTF
d_gene: TRBD2; v_gene: TRBV11-2; abundance: -; j_gene: TRBJ2-1; CDR3nt: TGTGCCAGCAGCCTTGGGTGGGAGGGCCCCTACAATGAGCAGTTCTTC; CDR3aa: CASSLGWEGPYNEQFF
d_gene: TRBD1; v_gene: TRBV12-5; abundance: -; j_gene: TRBJ1-2; CDR3nt: TGTGCTAGTGGTTTGCCCGCTGGGACAGGGTATGAAGGCTACACCTTC; CDR3aa: CASGLPAGTGYEGYTF
d_gene: TRBD2; v_gene: TRBV6-4; abundance: few; j_gene: TRBJ2-1; CDR3nt: TGTGCCAGCAGTGATAGCGGGGGGGCCAATGAGCAGTTCTTC; CDR3aa: CASSDSGGANEQFF
d_gene: TRBD2; v_gene: TRBV29-1; abundance: -; j_gene: TRBJ2-7; CDR3nt: TGCAGCGTTGTCGGCGAGCGGTCAGCGGGAGAGCAGTACTTC; CDR3aa: CSVVGERSAGEQYF
d_gene: -; v_gene: TRBV7-9; abundance: -; j_gene: TRBJ2-3; CDR3nt: TGTGCCAGCAGCTTTGGGGTTCCTAGCACAGATACGCAGTATTTT; CDR3aa: CASSFGVPSTDTQYF
d_gene: -; v_gene: TRBV6-6; abundance: -; j_gene: TRBJ2-2; CDR3nt: TGTGCCAGCAGTTCCCGACAGGGAGGGGTGACCGGGGAGCTGTTTTTT; CDR3aa: CASSSRQGGVTGELFF
d_gene: -; v_gene: TRBV7-8; abundance: -; j_gene: TRBJ1-5; CDR3nt: TGTGCCAGCAGCCTAGCTGGGAGATATAGCAATCAGCCCCAGCATTTT; CDR3aa: CASSLAGRYSNQPQHF
d_gene: -; v_gene: TRBV9; abundance: once; j_gene: TRBJ2-4; CDR3nt: TGTGCCAGCAGCGTTGGGGATGACATTCAGTACTTC; CDR3aa: CASSVGDDIQYF
d_gene: -; v_gene: TRBV15; abundance: -; j_gene: TRBJ1-1; CDR3nt: TGTGCCACCAGCAGAGAGTTAAGGAGTGAAGCTTTCTTT; CDR3aa: CATSRELRSEAFF
d_gene: -; v_gene: TRBV27; abundance: -; j_gene: TRBJ2-6; CDR3nt: TGTGCCAGCAGAGCTGGGGCCAACGTCCTGACTTTC; CDR3aa: CASRAGANVLTF
d_gene: TRBD2; v_gene: TRBV6-5; abundance: -; j_gene: TRBJ2-2; CDR3nt: TGTGCCAGCAGTTGGCAGCGGGGGTTTACCGGGGAGCTGTTTTTT; CDR3aa: CASSWQRGFTGELFF